This T cell receptor beta chain originates from a study of Ad26.COV2.S vaccination and SARS-CoV-2 variants. Study in general: Ad26.COV2.S was injected intramuscularly once or twice, 56 days apart. General observations from the study: Compared with placebo recipients, vaccine recipients had higher spike-specific TCR breadth.

The assay was immunoSEQ multiplex PCR, and TCRdb's table has in-frame clones only and misses some. The data hold about half a million clones, with 70% to 90% observed a single time. This CDR3 has 18 residues. Germline values: CDR1 SNHLY, CDR2 FYNNEI. The trim removed 8 bases at V and 1 base at J, leaving 17 bases unmatched. A note on this clone: Its matching antigen is unknown.

Sample treatment: roughly 20 received Ad26.COV2.S at low or high dose, single or two shots; about 5 received placebo; per-sample allocation not given. Day 63 after the first vaccine or placebo injection was the time point for sampling. Cohort 1b enrolled adults aged 18-55 years in Boston. The clonotype was recovered from a person aged 18-60 years who received the Ad26.COV2.S COVID-19 vaccine or a placebo. J is TRBJ2-1 and V is TRBV2, with 7 bases aligning to TRBD2. Sequencing used peripheral blood, obtained in a trial of Ad26.COV2.S vaccine versus placebo. The CDR3 loop reads CASLASGEEGMSYNEQFF. CDR3 coding DNA: TGTGCCAGCCTGGCTAGCGGAGAAGAGGGCATGTCCTACAATGAGCAGTTCTTC.